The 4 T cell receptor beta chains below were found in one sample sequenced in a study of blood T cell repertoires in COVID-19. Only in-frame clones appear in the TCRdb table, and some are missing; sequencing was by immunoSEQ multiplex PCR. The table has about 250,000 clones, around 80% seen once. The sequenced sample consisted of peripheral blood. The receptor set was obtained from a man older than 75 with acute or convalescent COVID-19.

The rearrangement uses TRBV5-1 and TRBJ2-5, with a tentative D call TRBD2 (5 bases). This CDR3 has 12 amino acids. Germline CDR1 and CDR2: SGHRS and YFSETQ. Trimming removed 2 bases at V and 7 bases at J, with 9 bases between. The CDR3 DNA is TGCGCCAGCAGCTTTTCCGAGGGGACCCAGTACTTC. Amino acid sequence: CASSFSEGTQYF.

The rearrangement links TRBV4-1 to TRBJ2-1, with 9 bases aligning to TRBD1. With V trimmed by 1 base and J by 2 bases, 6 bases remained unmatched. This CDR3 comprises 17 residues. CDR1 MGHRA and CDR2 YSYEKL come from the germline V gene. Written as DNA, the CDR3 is TGCGCCAGCAGCCAAGGGGTGGGACAGGGCACCTACAATGAGCAGTTCTTC. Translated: CASSQGVGQGTYNEQFF.

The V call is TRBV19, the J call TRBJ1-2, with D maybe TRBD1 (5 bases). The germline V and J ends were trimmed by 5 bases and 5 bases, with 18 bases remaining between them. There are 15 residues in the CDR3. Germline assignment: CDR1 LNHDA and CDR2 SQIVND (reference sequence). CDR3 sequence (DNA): TGTGCCAGTAGTCTTGCGGGACGGGGACTTTATGGCTACACCTTC. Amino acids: CASSLAGRGLYGYTF.

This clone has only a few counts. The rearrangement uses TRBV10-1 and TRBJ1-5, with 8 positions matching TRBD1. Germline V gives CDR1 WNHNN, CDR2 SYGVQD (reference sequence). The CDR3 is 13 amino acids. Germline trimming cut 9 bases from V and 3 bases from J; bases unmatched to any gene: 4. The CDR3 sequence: CASQGAYNQPQHF. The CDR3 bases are TGCGCCAGTCAGGGGGCTTACAATCAGCCCCAGCATTTT.